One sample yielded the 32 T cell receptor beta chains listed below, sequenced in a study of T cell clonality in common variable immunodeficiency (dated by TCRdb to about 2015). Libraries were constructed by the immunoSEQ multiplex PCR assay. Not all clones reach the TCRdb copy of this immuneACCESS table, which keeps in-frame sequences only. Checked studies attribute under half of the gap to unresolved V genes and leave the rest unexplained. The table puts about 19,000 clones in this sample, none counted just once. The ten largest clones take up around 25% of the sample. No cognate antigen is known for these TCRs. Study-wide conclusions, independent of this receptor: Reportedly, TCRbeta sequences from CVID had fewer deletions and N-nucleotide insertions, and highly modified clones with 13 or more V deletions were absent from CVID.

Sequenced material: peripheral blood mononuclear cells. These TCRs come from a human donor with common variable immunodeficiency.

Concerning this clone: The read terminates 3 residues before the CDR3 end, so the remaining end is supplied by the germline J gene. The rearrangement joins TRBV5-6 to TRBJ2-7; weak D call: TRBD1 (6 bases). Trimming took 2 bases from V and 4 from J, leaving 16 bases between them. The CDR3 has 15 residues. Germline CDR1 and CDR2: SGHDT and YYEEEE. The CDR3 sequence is CASSLIRDNLYEQYF. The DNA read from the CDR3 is TGTGCCAGCAGCTTAATCCGGGACAACCTATACGAG.

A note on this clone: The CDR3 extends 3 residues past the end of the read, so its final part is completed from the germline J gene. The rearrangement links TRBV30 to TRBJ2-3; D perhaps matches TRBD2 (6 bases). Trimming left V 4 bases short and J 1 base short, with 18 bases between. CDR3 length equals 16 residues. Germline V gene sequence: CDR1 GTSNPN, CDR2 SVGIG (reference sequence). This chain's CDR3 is CAWNHPNSGRTDTQYF. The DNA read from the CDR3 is TGTGCCTGGAATCATCCTAATAGCGGACGCACAGATACG.

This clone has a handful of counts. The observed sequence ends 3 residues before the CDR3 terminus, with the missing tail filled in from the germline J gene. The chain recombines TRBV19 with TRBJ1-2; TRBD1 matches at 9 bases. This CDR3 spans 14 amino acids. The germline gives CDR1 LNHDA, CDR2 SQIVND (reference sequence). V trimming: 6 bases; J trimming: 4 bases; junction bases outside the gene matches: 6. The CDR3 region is CASRHRGPSYGYTF. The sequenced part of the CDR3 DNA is TGTGCCAGTAGGCACAGGGGGCCTAGCTATGGC.

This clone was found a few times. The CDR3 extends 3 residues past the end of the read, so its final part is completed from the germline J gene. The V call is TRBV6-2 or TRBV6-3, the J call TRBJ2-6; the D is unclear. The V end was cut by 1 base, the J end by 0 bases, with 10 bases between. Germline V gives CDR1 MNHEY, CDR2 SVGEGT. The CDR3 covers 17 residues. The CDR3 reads CASSYYSINSGANVLTF. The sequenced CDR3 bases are TGTGCCAGCAGTTACTACAGCATAAACTCTGGGGCCAACGTC.

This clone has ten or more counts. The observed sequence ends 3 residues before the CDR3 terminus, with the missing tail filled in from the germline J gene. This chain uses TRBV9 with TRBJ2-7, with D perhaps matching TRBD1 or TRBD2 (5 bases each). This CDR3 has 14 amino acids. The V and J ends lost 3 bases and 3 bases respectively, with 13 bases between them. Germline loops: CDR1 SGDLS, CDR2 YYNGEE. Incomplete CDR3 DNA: TGTGCCAGCAGCGGGGCAGGGAGAATCTACGAG. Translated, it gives CASSGAGRIYE. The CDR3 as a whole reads CASSGAGRIYEQYF.

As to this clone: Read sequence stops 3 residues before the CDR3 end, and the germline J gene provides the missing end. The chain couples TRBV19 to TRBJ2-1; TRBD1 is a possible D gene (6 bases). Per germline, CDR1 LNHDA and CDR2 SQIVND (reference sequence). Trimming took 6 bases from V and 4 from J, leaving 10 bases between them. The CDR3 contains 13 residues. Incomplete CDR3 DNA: TGTGCCAGTAGGACAGGACCTTACAATGAG. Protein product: CASRTGPYNE. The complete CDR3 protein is CASRTGPYNEQFF.

The CDR3 loop reads CAWSRAFNEKLFF. Incomplete CDR3 DNA: TGTGCCTGGAGTAGGGCCTTTAATGAAAAA. The chain has TRBV30 and TRBJ1-4; D is unresolved. The CDR3 goes on 3 residues after the read ends, and that part is filled in from the germline J gene. In germline, CDR1 is GTSNPN, CDR2 SVGIG (reference sequence). V was cut by 2 bases and J by 4 bases, with 8 bases left in between. The CDR3 is 13 amino acids. Based on the CDR3 plus reference TRBV30 and TRBJ1-4, the full variable domain is SQTIHQWPATLVQPVGSPLSLECTVEGTSNPNLYWYRQAAGRGLQLLFYSVGIGQISSEVPQNLSASRPQDRQFILSSKKLLLSDSGFYLCAWSRAFNEKLFFGSGTQLSVL.

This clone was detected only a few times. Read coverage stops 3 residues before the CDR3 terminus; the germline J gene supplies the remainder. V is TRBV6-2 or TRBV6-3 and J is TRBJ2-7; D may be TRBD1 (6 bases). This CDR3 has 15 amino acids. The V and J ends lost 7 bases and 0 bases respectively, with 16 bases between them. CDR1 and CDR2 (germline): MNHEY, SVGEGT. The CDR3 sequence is CASKWTAQYSYEQYF. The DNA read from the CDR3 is TGTGCCAGCAAGTGGACAGCTCAATACTCCTACGAG.

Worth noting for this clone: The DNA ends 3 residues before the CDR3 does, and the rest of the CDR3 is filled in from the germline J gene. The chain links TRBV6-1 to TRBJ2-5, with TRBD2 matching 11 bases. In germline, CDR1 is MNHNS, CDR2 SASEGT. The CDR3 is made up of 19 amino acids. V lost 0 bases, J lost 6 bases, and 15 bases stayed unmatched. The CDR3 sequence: CASSEAGSGGAIVRQTQYF. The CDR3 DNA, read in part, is TGTGCCAGCAGTGAAGCGGGTAGCGGGGGGGCCATAGTTCGCCAGACC.

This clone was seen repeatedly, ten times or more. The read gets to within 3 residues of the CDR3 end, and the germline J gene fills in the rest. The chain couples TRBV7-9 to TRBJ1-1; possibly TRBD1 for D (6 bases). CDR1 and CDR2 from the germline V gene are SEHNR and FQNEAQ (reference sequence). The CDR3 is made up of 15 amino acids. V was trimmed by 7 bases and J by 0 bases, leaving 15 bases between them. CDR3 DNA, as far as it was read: TGTGCCAGCAACCTTTGGCAGGGGCTGAACACTGAA. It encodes CASNLWQGLNTE. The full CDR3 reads CASNLWQGLNTEAFF.

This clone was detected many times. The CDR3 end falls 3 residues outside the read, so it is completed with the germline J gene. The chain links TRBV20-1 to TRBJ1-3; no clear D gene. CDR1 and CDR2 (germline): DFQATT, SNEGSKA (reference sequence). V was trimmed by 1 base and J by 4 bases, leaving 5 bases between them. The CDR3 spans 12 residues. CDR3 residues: CSARVRGNTIYF. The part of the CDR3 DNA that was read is TGCAGTGCTAGAGTTCGGGGAAACACC.

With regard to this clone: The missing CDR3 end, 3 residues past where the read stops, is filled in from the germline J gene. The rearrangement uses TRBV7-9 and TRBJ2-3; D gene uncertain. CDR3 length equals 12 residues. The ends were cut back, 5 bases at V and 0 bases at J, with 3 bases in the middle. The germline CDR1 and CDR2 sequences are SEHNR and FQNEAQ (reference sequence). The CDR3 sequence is CASSPSTDTQYF. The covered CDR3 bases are TGTGCCAGCAGCCCAAGCACAGATACG.

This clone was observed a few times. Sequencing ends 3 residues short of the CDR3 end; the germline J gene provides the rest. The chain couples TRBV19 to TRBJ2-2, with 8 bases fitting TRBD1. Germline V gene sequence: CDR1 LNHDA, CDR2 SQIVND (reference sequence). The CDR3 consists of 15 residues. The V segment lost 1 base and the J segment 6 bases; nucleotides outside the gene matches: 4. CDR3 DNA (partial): TGTGCCAGTAGTATAGGTACAGGGGGTGCCGGGGAG. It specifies CASSIGTGGAGE. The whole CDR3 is CASSIGTGGAGELFF.

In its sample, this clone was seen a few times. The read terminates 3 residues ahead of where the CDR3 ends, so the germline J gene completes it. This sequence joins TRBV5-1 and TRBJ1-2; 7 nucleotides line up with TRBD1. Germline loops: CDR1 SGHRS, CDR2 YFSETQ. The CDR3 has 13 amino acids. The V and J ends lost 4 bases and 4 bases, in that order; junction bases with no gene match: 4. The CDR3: CASSTGVGYGYTF. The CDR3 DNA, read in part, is TGCGCCAGCAGCACAGGGGTCGGCTATGGC.

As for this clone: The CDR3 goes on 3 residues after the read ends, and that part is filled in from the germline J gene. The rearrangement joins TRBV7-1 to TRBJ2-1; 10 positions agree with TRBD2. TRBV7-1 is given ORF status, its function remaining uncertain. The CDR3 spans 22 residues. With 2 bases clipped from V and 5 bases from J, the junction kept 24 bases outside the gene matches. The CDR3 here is CASSSPHDILAGVGYLNNEQFF. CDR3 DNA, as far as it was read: TGTGCCAGCAGCTCACCACACGATATCCTAGCGGGAGTGGGCTACCTAAACAATGAG.

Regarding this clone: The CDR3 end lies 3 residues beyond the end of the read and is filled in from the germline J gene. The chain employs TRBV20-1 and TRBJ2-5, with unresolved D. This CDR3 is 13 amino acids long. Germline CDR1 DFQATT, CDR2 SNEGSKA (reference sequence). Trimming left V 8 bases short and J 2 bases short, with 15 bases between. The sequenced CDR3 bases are TGCAGTACCAGACACGACACTCAAGAGACC. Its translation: CSTRHDTQET. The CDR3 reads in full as CSTRHDTQETQYF.

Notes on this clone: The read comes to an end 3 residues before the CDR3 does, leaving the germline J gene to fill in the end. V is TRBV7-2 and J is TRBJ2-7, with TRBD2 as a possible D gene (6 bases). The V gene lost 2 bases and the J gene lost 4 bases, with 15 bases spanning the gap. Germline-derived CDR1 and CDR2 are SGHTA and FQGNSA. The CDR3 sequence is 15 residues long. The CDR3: CASSLSGLGGYEQYF. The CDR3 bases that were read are TGTGCCAGCAGCTTATCGGGACTTGGAGGGTACGAG.

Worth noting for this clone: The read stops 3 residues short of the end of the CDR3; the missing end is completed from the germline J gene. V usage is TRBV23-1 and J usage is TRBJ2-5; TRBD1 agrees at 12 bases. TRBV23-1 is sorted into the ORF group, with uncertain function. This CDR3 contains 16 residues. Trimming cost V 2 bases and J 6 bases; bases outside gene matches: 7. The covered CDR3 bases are TGCGCCAGCAGTCAACTCCCGGGACAGGGGGCAAAGACC. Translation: CASSQLPGQGAKT. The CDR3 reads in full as CASSQLPGQGAKTQYF.

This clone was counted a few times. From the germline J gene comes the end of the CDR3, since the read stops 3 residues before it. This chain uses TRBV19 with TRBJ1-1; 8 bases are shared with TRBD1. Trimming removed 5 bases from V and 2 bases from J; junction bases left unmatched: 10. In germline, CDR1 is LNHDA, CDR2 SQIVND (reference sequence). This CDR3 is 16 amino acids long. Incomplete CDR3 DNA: TGTGCCAGTAGTCAACTACGGACAGGGAGAAACACTGAA. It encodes CASSQLRTGRNTE. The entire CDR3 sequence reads CASSQLRTGRNTEAFF.

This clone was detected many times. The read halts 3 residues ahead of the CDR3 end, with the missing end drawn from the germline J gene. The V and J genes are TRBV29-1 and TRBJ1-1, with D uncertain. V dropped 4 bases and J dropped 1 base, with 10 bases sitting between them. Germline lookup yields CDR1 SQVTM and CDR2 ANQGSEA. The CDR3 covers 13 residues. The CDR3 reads CSVAIDANTEAFF. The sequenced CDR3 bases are TGCAGCGTTGCTATTGATGCGAACACTGAA.

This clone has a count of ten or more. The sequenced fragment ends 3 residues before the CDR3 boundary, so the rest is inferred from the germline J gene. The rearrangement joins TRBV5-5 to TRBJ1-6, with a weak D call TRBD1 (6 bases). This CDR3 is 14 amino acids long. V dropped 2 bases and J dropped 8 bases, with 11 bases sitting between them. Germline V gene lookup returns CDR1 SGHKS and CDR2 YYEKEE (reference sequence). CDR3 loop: CASSLEGVYSPLHF. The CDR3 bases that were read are TGTGCCAGCAGCTTAGAGGGGGTGTATTCACCC.

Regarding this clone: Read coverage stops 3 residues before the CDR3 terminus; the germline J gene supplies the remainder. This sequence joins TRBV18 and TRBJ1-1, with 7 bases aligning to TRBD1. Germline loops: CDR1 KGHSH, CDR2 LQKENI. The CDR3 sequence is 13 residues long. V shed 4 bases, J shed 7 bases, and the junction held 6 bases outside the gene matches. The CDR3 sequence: CASSQNRDSEAFF. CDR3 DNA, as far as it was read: TGTGCCAGCTCACAGAACCGGGACAGTGAA.

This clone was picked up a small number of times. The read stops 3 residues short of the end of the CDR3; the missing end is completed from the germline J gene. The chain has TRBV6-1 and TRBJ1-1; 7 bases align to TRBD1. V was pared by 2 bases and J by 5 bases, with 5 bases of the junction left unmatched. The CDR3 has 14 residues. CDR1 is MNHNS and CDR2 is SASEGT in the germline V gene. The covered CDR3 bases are TGTGCCAGCAGTGAATTTCAGGGGGAGACTGAA. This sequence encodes CASSEFQGETE. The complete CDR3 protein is CASSEFQGETEAFF.

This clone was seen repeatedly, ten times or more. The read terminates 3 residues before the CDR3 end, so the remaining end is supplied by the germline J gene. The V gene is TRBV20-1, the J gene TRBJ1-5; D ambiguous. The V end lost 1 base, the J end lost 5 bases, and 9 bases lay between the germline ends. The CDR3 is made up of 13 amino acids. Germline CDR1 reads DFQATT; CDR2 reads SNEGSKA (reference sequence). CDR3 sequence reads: CSARGSGDQPQHF. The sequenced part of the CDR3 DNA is TGCAGTGCTAGAGGGTCGGGTGATCAGCCC.

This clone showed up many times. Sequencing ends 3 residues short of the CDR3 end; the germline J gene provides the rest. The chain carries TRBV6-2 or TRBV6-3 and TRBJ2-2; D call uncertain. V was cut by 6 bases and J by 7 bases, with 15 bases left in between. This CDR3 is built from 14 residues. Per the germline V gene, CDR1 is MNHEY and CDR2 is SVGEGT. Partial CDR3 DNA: TGTGCCAGCAGGAACCCACGCACCGGCGGGGAG. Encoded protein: CASRNPRTGGE. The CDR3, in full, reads CASRNPRTGGELFF.

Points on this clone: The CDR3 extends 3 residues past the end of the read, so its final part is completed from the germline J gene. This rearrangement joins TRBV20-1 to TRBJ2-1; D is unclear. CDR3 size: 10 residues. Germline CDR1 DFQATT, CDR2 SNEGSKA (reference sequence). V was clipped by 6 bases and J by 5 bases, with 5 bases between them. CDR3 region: CSALNNEQFF. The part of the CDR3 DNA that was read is TGCAGTGCCTTAAACAATGAG.

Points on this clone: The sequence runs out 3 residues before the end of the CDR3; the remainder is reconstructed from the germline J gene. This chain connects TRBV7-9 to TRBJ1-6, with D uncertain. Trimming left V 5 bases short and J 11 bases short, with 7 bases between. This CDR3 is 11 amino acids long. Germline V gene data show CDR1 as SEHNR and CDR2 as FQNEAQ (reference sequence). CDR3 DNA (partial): TGTGCCAGCAGCCCGGTGGCACCC. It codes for CASSPVAP. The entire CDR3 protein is CASSPVAPLHF.

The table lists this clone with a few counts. The CDR3 DNA, read in part, is TGTGCCTGGAGGACAGCTATGAACACTGAA. Protein product: CAWRTAMNTE. The entire CDR3 reads CAWRTAMNTEAFF. The chain carries TRBV30 and TRBJ1-1, with a tentative D call TRBD1 (5 bases). The read ends 3 residues shy of where the CDR3 ends; the end is completed using the germline J gene. Trimming pared 3 bases from V and 0 bases from J, leaving 8 bases between. Germline CDR1 is GTSNPN and CDR2 is SVGIG (reference sequence). This CDR3 region has 13 residues.

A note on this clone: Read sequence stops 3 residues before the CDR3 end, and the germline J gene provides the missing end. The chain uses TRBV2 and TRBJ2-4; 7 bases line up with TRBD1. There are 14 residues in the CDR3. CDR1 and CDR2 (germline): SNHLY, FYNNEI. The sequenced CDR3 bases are TGTGCCAGCAGTGCTAGGACAGGTTTTCCTAAT. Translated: CASSARTGFPN. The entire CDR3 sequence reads CASSARTGFPNQYF.

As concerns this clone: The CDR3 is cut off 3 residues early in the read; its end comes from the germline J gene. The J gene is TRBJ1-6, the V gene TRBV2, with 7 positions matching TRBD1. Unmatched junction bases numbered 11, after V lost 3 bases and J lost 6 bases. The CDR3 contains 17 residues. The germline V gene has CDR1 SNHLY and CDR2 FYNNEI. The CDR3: CASSEFGGTAFNSPLHF. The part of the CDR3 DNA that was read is TGTGCCAGCAGTGAGTTTGGCGGGACAGCCTTTAATTCACCC. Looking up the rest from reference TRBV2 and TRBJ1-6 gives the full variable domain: EPEVTQTPSHQVTQMGQEVILRCVPISNHLYFYWYRQILGQKVEFLVSFYNNEISEKSEIFDDQFSVERPDGSNFTLKIRSTKLEDSAMYFCASSEFGGTAFNSPLHFGNGTRLTVT.

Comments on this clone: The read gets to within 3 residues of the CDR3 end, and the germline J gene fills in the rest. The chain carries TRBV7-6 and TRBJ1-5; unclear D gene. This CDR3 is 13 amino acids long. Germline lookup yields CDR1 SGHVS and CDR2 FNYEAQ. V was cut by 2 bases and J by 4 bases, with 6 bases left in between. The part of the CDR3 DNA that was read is TGTGCCAGCAGCTTACACTTTAATCAGCCC. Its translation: CASSLHFNQP. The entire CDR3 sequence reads CASSLHFNQPQHF. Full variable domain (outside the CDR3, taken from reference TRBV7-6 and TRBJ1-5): GAGVSQSPRYKVTKRGQDVALRCDPISGHVSLYWYRQALGQGPEFLTYFNYEAQQDKSGLPNDRFSAERPEGSISTLTIQRTEQRDSAMYRCASSLHFNQPQHFGDGTRLSIL.

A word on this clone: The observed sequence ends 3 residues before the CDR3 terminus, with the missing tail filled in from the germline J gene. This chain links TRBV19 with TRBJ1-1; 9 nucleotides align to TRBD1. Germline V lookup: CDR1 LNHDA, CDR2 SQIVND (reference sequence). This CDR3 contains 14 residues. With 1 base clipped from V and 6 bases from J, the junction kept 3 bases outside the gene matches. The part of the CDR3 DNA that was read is TGTGCCAGTAGTATAGTTACAGGGGGCCCTGAA. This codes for CASSIVTGGPE. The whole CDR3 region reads CASSIVTGGPEAFF.